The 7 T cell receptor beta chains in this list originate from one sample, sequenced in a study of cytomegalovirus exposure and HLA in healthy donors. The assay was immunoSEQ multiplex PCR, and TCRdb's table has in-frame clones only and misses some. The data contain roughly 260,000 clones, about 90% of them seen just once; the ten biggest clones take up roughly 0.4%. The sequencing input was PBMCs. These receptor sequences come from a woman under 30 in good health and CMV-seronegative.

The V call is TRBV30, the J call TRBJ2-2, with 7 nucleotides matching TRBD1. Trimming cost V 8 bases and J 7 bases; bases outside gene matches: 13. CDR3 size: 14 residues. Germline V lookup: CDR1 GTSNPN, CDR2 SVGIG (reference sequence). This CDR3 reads CAQKTGLGIGELFF. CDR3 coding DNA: TGTGCCCAAAAGACAGGGTTGGGGATCGGGGAGCTGTTTTTT.

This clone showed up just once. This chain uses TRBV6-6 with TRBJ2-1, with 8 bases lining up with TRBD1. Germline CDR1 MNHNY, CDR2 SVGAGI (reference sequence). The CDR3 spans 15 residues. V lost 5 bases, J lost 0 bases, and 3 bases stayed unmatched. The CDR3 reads CASSDRGSSYNEQFF. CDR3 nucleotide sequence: TGTGCCAGCAGTGACAGGGGAAGCTCCTACAATGAGCAGTTCTTC.

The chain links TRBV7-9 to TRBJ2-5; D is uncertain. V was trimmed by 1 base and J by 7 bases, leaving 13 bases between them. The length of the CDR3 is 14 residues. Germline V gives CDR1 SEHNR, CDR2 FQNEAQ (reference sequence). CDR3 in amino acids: CASSLVVLSGTQYF. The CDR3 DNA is TGTGCCAGCAGCTTAGTGGTCCTCTCCGGGACCCAGTACTTC.

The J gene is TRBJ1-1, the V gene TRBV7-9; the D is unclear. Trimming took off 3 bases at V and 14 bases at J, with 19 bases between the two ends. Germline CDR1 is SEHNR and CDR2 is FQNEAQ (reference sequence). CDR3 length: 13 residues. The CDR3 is CASSFLGREAAFF. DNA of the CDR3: TGTGCCAGCAGCTTTTTGGGCCGGGAAGCTGCCTTCTTT.

The DNA for the CDR3 is TGTGCCAGTAGTACGGGGTCGGAAAAACTGTTTTTT. Amino acid sequence: CASSTGSEKLFF. V usage is TRBV19 and J usage is TRBJ1-4; D not resolved. Looked up from germline, CDR1 is LNHDA and CDR2 is SQIVND (reference sequence). The CDR3 runs to 12 residues. V lost 4 bases and J 8 bases, leaving 8 bases between the germline ends.

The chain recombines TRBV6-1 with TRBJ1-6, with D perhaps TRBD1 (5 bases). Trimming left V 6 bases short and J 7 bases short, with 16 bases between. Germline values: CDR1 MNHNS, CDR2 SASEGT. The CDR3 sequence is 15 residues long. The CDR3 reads CASSAEVGLNSPLHF. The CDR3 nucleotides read TGTGCCAGCAGCGCAGAAGTGGGGCTGAATTCACCCCTCCACTTT.

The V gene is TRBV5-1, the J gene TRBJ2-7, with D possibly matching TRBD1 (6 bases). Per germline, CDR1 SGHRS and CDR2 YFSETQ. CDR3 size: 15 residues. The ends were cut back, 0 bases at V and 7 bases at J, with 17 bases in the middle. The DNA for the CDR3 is TGCGCCAGCAGCTTGGACGGGACACATCAACGGGAGCAGTACTTC. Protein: CASSLDGTHQREQYF.